Each of the 18 T cell receptor beta chains below was sequenced from the same sample in a study. TCRdb independently ran MiXCR on the 5' RACE reads; one entry per CDR3 protein. The sample records approximately 44,000 distinct CDR3 sequences, roughly 29% being singletons. Specimen: memory CD4+ T cells sorted from a lymph node. Specified subset: memory CD4+ T cells, CD4+CD45RO+CD25-. The receptors were gathered from a female donor with breast cancer.

This clonotype appeared a few times. The J gene is TRBJ2-7, the V gene TRBV16; D gene uncertain. CDR1 is KGHSY, CDR2 FQNENV, per germline. The length of the CDR3 is 14 residues. V was pared by 0 bases and J by 4 bases, with 10 bases between. The CDR3 spells CASSQSVSRYEQYF. CDR3 nucleotides: TGTGCCAGCAGCCAATCGGTCAGTAGGTACGAGCAGTACTTC.

The gene calls are TRBV6-5 and TRBJ2-7, with no clear D. Between the trimmed V and J ends, which lost 2 bases and 5 bases, there was a span of 16 bases. The CDR3 runs 15 residues. Germline lookup yields CDR1 MNHEY and CDR2 SVGAGI. The CDR3 reads CASSYNGPSSNEQYF. The CDR3 DNA follows: TGTGCCAGCAGTTACAACGGACCGTCGTCCAACGAGCAGTACTTC.

The chain combines TRBV4-1 with TRBJ2-1; TRBD2 agrees at 7 bases. The CDR3 has 14 residues. J lost 3 bases, V lost 7 bases, and 6 bases had no gene match. Germline CDR1 reads MGHRA; CDR2 reads YSYEKL. For the CDR3, the DNA is TGCGCCAGCACCCTCGGCGGGAGCTACAATGAGCAGTTCTTC. Amino acids: CASTLGGSYNEQFF.

V is TRBV7-2 and J is TRBJ2-7; 9 positions agree with TRBD2. V shed 5 bases, J shed 6 bases, and the junction held 11 bases outside the gene matches. The CDR3 contains 15 residues. The germline gives CDR1 SGHTA, CDR2 FQGNSA. CDR3 sequence: CASSLRVSGSGEQYF. The CDR3 DNA reads TGTGCCAGCAGCCTCAGGGTTAGCGGGAGCGGCGAGCAGTACTTC.

This clonotype was seen more than once but under ten times. The genes are TRBV7-3 and TRBJ2-6; the match to TRBD1 covers 9 bases. The CDR3 consists of 14 residues. In germline, CDR1 is SGHTA, CDR2 FQGTGA. With V trimmed by 5 bases and J by 12 bases, 8 bases remained unmatched. DNA of the CDR3: TGTGCCAGCAGCCCCGGGACAGGGTCCCTCGTCCTGACTTTC. Amino acid sequence: CASSPGTGSLVLTF.

This clonotype was observed many times. The chain has TRBV6-6 and TRBJ1-1, with D possibly being TRBD1 (6 bases). Germline values: CDR1 MNHNY, CDR2 SVGAGI (reference sequence). The V and J ends lost 7 bases and 4 bases respectively, with 16 bases between them. The length of the CDR3 is 14 residues. The CDR3 sequence: CASTYGGRLTEAFF. In DNA, the CDR3 is TGTGCCAGCACCTACGGGGGCCGGCTCACTGAAGCTTTCTTT.

Only a few counts were recorded for this clonotype. The gene calls are TRBV5-1 and TRBJ1-2; D unclear. CDR1 and CDR2 (germline): SGHRS, YFSETQ. The CDR3 runs 14 residues. V was clipped by 2 bases and J by 4 bases, with 12 bases between them. The CDR3 loop reads CASSLRDGSYGYTF. The CDR3 region has the DNA TGCGCCAGCAGCTTAAGGGATGGGTCCTATGGCTACACCTTC. The full variable domain, with the rest looked up from reference TRBV5-1 and TRBJ1-2, is KAGVTQTPRYLIKTRGQQVTLSCSPISGHRSVSWYQQTPGQGLQFLFEYFSETQRNKGNFPGRFSGRQFSNSRSEMNVSTLELGDSALYLCASSLRDGSYGYTFGSGTRLTVV.

The CDR3 nucleotides are TGTGCCAGCAGCCTTAGTCTTACAGGGAACGAGCAGTTCTTC. Translation: CASSLSLTGNEQFF. The J gene is TRBJ2-1, the V gene TRBV14, with D perhaps matching TRBD1 (6 bases). This CDR3 has 14 residues. Germline V gene sequence: CDR1 SGHDN, CDR2 FVKESK. Trimming cost V 4 bases and J 10 bases, with 17 bases left between them. Based on the CDR3 plus reference TRBV14 and TRBJ2-1, the full variable domain is EAGVTQFPSHSVIEKGQTVTLRCDPISGHDNLYWYRRVMGKEIKFLLHFVKESKQDESGMPNNRFLAERTGGTYSTLKVQPAELEDSGVYFCASSLSLTGNEQFFGPGTRLTVL.

The rearrangement joins TRBV3-1 to TRBJ2-1; D unresolved. V dropped 1 base and J dropped 0 bases, with 10 bases sitting between them. This CDR3 region has 16 residues. Per the germline V gene, CDR1 is LGHDT and CDR2 is YNNKEL (reference sequence). For the CDR3, the DNA is TGTGCCAGCAGCCAAGTTGGGTCGAGCTCCTACAATGAGCAGTTCTTC. This gives the protein CASSQVGSSSYNEQFF.

This clonotype was counted a few times. The chain recombines TRBV29-1 with TRBJ1-1; TRBD1 is a possible D gene (5 bases). CDR1 and CDR2 (germline): SQVTM, ANQGSEA. V was pared by 2 bases and J by 7 bases, with 17 bases between. The CDR3 covers 14 residues. DNA of the CDR3: TGCAGCGTTGAACCCGAAATCGGGGGGGGTGAAGCTTTCTTT. This sequence encodes CSVEPEIGGGEAFF.

This rearrangement joins TRBV20-1 to TRBJ2-5; D is perhaps TRBD2 (6 bases). The CDR3 runs 12 residues. With 3 bases removed from V and 5 bases from J, the gap between germline ends came to 10 bases. In germline, CDR1 is DFQATT, CDR2 SNEGSKA (reference sequence). The CDR3 here is CSASGGVETQYF. The CDR3 bases are TGCAGTGCTAGTGGCGGGGTGGAGACCCAGTACTTC.

The chain has TRBV6-6 and TRBJ2-1, with TRBD1 as a possible D gene (5 bases). The CDR3 sequence is 13 residues long. Trimming left V 5 bases short and J 2 bases short, with 7 bases between. Germline CDR1 MNHNY, CDR2 SVGAGI (reference sequence). The CDR3, as DNA: TGTGCCAGCAGTAGACAGACCTACAATGAGCAGTTCTTC. It translates to CASSRQTYNEQFF.

This clonotype was picked up many times. The rearrangement links TRBV4-1 to TRBJ1-6; a possible D gene is TRBD1 (5 bases). The germline CDR1 and CDR2 sequences are MGHRA and YSYEKL. The CDR3 spans 14 residues. Trimming pared 0 bases from V and 9 bases from J, leaving 9 bases between. DNA for the CDR3: TGCGCCAGCAGCCAAGATCGGGGGGGTTCACCCCTCCACTTT. Translated: CASSQDRGGSPLHF.

In regard to this clonotype: Germline is not matched at one junction end, which may reflect a read error. The genes are TRBV5-4 and TRBJ1-6; D not certain. Germline CDR1 SGHNT, CDR2 YYREEE (reference sequence). The length of the CDR3 is 14 residues. The CDR3 DNA is TGTGCCACCAGCTTCCAATACCCCAATTCACCCCTCCACTTT. Its translation is CATSFQYPNSPLHF. The full variable domain, rest sourced from reference TRBV5-4 and TRBJ1-6, is ETGVTQSPTHLIKTRGQQVTLRCSSQSGHNTVSWYQQALGQGPQFIFQYYREEENGRGNFPPRFSGLQFPNYSSELNVNALELDDSALYLCATSFQYPNSPLHFGNGTRLTVT.

Comment on this clonotype: The CDR3 ends on some other residue instead of the conserved phenylalanine or tryptophan, so this is likely a read error. The limits of the CDR3 on the DNA are not certain, so only TCRdb's listed CDR3 is given. The chain couples TRBV5-6 to TRBJ1-2; the D segment call TRBD1 is taken from the table without a DNA check. 10 amino acids form the CDR3, both terminal residues included. The germline CDR1 and CDR2 sequences are SGHDT and YYEEEE. The CDR3 sequence is CASSFEQGED.

This clonotype was detected only a few times. This chain connects TRBV9 to TRBJ2-5; D is unresolved. The CDR3 runs to 14 residues. V lost 0 bases and J 4 bases, leaving 10 bases between the germline ends. The germline V gene has CDR1 SGDLS and CDR2 YYNGEE. CDR3 protein: CASSVAWGGETQYF. The CDR3 nucleotides read TGTGCCAGCAGCGTAGCTTGGGGTGGAGAGACCCAGTACTTC.

The chain employs TRBV29-1 and TRBJ2-7; D unresolved. The CDR3 sequence is 11 residues long. Germline CDR1 SQVTM, CDR2 ANQGSEA. CDR3 protein: CSCGDSYEQYF. CDR3 coding DNA: TGCAGTTGTGGCGATTCCTACGAGCAGTACTTC.

This clonotype was observed a few times. The CDR3 DNA reads as TGCGCCAGCAGCTCGGGCGGGAGACCGGCCACCGGGGAGCTGTTTTTT. This encodes CASSSGGRPATGELFF. V and J are TRBV5-1 and TRBJ2-2, with 7 bases lining up with TRBD2. CDR3 length: 16 amino acids. The ends lost 3 bases at V and 4 bases at J; junction bases unmatched: 9. Germline V gene sequence: CDR1 SGHRS, CDR2 YFSETQ.